Listed here are 27 T cell receptor beta chains from one sample, sequenced in a study of blood T cell repertoires in COVID-19. Data came from immunoSEQ multiplex PCR; TCRdb stores just in-frame clones and leaves some out. Of roughly 190,000 clones in the sample, roughly 80% are singletons; the top ten hold approximately 2.4%. Source material: peripheral blood. The source of these receptors is a human donor with acute or convalescent COVID-19. The donor label of this sample is uncertain.

This chain uses TRBV5-1 with TRBJ2-2; tentatively, D is TRBD2 (6 bases). This CDR3 region has 15 residues. V shed 1 base and J shed 4 bases, with 11 bases lying between them. Germline CDR1 reads SGHRS; CDR2 reads YFSETQ. The CDR3 loop reads CASSLTSISTGELFF. As DNA, the CDR3 is TGCGCCAGCAGCTTGACTAGCATTTCCACCGGGGAGCTGTTTTTT.

This clone came up once. The chain recombines TRBV7-2 with TRBJ2-7; possibly TRBD2 for D (6 bases). Germline assignment: CDR1 SGHTA and CDR2 FQGNSA. CDR3 length equals 14 residues. V shed 5 bases and J shed 7 bases, with 18 bases lying between them. In DNA, the CDR3 is TGTGCCAGCAGCCCCGCCGGGACTGCCCAGGAGCAGTACTTC. Protein product: CASSPAGTAQEQYF.

J is TRBJ2-3 and V is TRBV1; the table assigns TRBD2, which was not confirmed against the DNA. TRBV1 is deemed a pseudogene. The CDR3 runs 16 residues. The CDR3 region is CTSSPRLAGAGGTQYF. The CDR3 nucleotides are TGCACCAGCAGTCCCCGACTAGCGGGCGCGGGGGGTACGCAGTATTTT.

V usage is TRBV19 and J usage is TRBJ1-1, with TRBD1 as a possible D gene (5 bases). CDR1 and CDR2 (germline): LNHDA, SQIVND (reference sequence). The V gene lost 0 bases and the J gene lost 11 bases, with 16 bases spanning the gap. The CDR3 loop spans 14 amino acids. The CDR3 is CASSIDHQGFRAFF. Here the CDR3 DNA reads TGTGCCAGTAGTATAGATCACCAGGGTTTTCGGGCTTTCTTT.

The CDR3 loop reads CASSYYPGHSNTGELFF. The CDR3 DNA sequence: TGTGCCAGCAGCTACTATCCGGGACACTCGAACACCGGGGAGCTGTTTTTT. V and J are TRBV3-1 (or the pseudogene TRBV3-2) and TRBJ2-2, with D possibly being TRBD1 (6 bases). Trimming took 5 bases from V and 0 from J, leaving 16 bases between them. In germline, CDR1 is LGHDT, CDR2 YNNKEL (reference sequence). This CDR3 has 17 residues.

V usage is TRBV19 and J usage is TRBJ2-1; 8 nucleotides align to TRBD1. The CDR3 sequence is 18 residues long. Trimming removed 0 bases from V and 0 bases from J; junction bases left unmatched: 7. Germline V gene data show CDR1 as LNHDA and CDR2 as SQIVND (reference sequence). In DNA, the CDR3 is TGTGCCAGTAGTATAGATTTGGCAGGGGGCCGCTCCTACAATGAGCAGTTCTTC. Translating it yields CASSIDLAGGRSYNEQFF.

The J gene is TRBJ2-1, the V gene TRBV6-5, with 7 nucleotides matching TRBD1. The CDR3 loop spans 13 amino acids. The ends lost 6 bases at V and 6 bases at J; junction bases unmatched: 5. Germline V lookup: CDR1 MNHEY, CDR2 SVGAGI. CDR3 region: CASRPPGGNEQFF. In DNA form, the CDR3 reads TGTGCCAGCAGACCTCCAGGGGGCAATGAGCAGTTCTTC.

The J gene is TRBJ2-7, the V gene TRBV19; 8 nucleotides match TRBD1. Germline V gives CDR1 LNHDA, CDR2 SQIVND (reference sequence). V gave up 9 bases and J gave up 0 bases; unmatched junction bases: 4. The CDR3 consists of 13 residues. The CDR3, as DNA: TGTGCCAGCCGGGACAGGACCTCCTACGAGCAGTACTTC. Protein sequence: CASRDRTSYEQYF.

The V gene is TRBV30, the J gene TRBJ2-3; 9 positions match TRBD2. The CDR3 totals 14 residues. J was trimmed by 7 bases and V by 3 bases; bases with no gene match: 8. Germline V gene lookup returns CDR1 GTSNPN and CDR2 SVGIG (reference sequence). The CDR3 region has the DNA TGTGCCTGGAGCCCAAGCGGGGGGTCGAATACGCAGTATTTT. This gives the protein CAWSPSGGSNTQYF.

The chain has TRBV6-2 or TRBV6-3 and TRBJ2-3; D is unresolved. Trimming left V 0 bases short and J 4 bases short, with 17 bases between. Germline V gene data show CDR1 as MNHEY and CDR2 as SVGEGT. The CDR3 loop spans 17 amino acids. The CDR3 region is CASSYSELPNDSDTQYF. The CDR3 DNA is TGTGCCAGCAGTTACTCGGAGCTTCCCAATGATTCAGATACGCAGTATTTT.

J is TRBJ1-6 and V is TRBV19, with D possibly being TRBD1 (6 bases). CDR3 size: 15 residues. The V and J ends lost 7 bases and 2 bases respectively, with 12 bases between them. Germline V lookup: CDR1 LNHDA, CDR2 SQIVND (reference sequence). The CDR3 is CASTPSGAYNSPLHF. The DNA for the CDR3 is TGTGCCAGTACCCCCTCAGGGGCCTATAATTCACCCCTCCACTTT.

The table lists this clone with a few counts. The chain joins TRBV6-4 to TRBJ1-1, with D tentatively TRBD1 (6 bases). V lost 10 bases to trimming and J lost 4 bases, with 16 bases between them. Germline assignment: CDR1 MRHNA and CDR2 SNTAGT. The CDR3 runs to 13 residues. The CDR3 nucleotides read TGTGCCACCCTAGGGGAAGGGGGCACTGAAGCTTTCTTT. It yields the protein CATLGEGGTEAFF.

The chain combines TRBV5-1 with TRBJ1-5; TRBD1 is a possible D gene (5 bases). The CDR3 runs 15 residues. Trimming pared 2 bases from V and 3 bases from J, leaving 12 bases between. The germline V gene encodes CDR1 SGHRS and CDR2 YFSETQ. The CDR3 loop is CASSFLRQHNQPQHF. In DNA form, the CDR3 reads TGCGCCAGCAGCTTTCTGCGACAGCACAATCAGCCCCAGCATTTT.

The genes are TRBV9 and TRBJ2-7; TRBD1 matches at 8 bases. This CDR3 region has 16 residues. Germline lookup yields CDR1 SGDLS and CDR2 YYNGEE. V lost 3 bases to trimming and J lost 4 bases; unmatched junction nucleotides: 12. CDR3 in amino acids: CASSAGQGQSPYEQYF. CDR3 DNA: TGTGCCAGCAGCGCCGGACAGGGACAATCCCCGTACGAGCAGTACTTC.

This rearrangement joins TRBV15 to TRBJ2-7, with 9 bases aligning to TRBD1. The CDR3 runs 13 residues. Germline loops: CDR1 LNHNV, CDR2 YYDKDF (reference sequence). The V gene end was trimmed by 2 bases and the J gene end by 6 bases; junction bases not matched to a gene: 2. Here the CDR3 DNA reads TGTGCCACCAGCAGACAGGGACAGGGCGAGCAGTACTTC. Amino acids: CATSRQGQGEQYF.

The rearrangement links TRBV4-1 to TRBJ2-1; 13 bases map to TRBD2. The germline V gene has CDR1 MGHRA and CDR2 YSYEKL. CDR3 length: 18 amino acids. After removal of 1 base from V and 7 bases from J, the junction contained 10 bases not matched to a gene. CDR3 nucleotide sequence: TGCGCCAGCAGCCAAGTACTAGCGGGGGGGGTTATGAGTAATGAGCAGTTCTTC. This codes for CASSQVLAGGVMSNEQFF.

The V call is TRBV28, the J call TRBJ2-7; tentative D call: TRBD2 (6 bases). The V end was cut by 3 bases, the J end by 7 bases, with 10 bases between. Germline V gene sequence: CDR1 MDHEN, CDR2 SYDVKM. The length of the CDR3 is 12 residues. The CDR3 loop is CASSFLGREQYF. The CDR3 region has the DNA TGTGCCAGCAGTTTTTTAGGGAGGGAGCAGTACTTC.

For the CDR3, the DNA is TGTGCCAGCACCAGGGACAGGAATCAGCCCCAGCATTTT. Its translation: CASTRDRNQPQHF. The chain uses TRBV12-3 or TRBV12-4 and TRBJ1-5, with 8 nucleotides matching TRBD1. With 7 bases clipped from V and 4 bases from J, the junction kept 3 bases outside the gene matches. The CDR3 contains 13 residues.

The chain recombines TRBV11-1 with TRBJ1-1; D gene ambiguous. The germline V gene encodes CDR1 SGHAT and CDR2 FQDESV (reference sequence). The ends were cut back, 1 base at V and 7 bases at J, with 10 bases in the middle. The CDR3 is 13 amino acids. The CDR3 nucleotides are TGTGCCAGCAGCTTAGAGGCCAGACTTGAAGCTTTCTTT. This sequence encodes CASSLEARLEAFF.

This clone was counted only a few times. This chain connects TRBV9 to TRBJ2-1; no definite D call. Germline V gives CDR1 SGDLS, CDR2 YYNGEE. CDR3 length: 13 residues. V lost 4 bases to trimming and J lost 8 bases, with 13 bases between them. CDR3 sequence: CASSHRPADEQFF. As DNA, the CDR3 is TGTGCCAGCAGCCACCGTCCCGCGGATGAGCAGTTCTTC.

A note on this clone: Other DNA sequences in this specimen translate into the identical CDR3. The J gene is TRBJ2-5, the V gene TRBV2; weak D call: TRBD2 (5 bases). CDR1 SNHLY and CDR2 FYNNEI come from the germline V gene. The ends were cut back, 4 bases at V and 4 bases at J, with 16 bases in the middle. CDR3 size: 15 residues. In nucleotides, the CDR3 is TGTGCCAGCAGTGCGGAGGTTCGTGCCAGAGAGACCCAGTACTTC. It specifies CASSAEVRARETQYF.

The count of this clone is one. This specimen includes other DNA sequences encoding the same CDR3. V is TRBV27 and J is TRBJ2-1; 11 positions match TRBD2. Germline values: CDR1 MNHEY, CDR2 SMNVEV (reference sequence). J gave up 3 bases and V 6 bases, and 7 bases lay outside the gene matches. The CDR3 loop spans 16 amino acids. CDR3 sequence reads: CASSLPGLAVYNEQFF. CDR3 coding DNA: TGTGCCAGCAGCCTACCGGGACTAGCGGTCTACAATGAGCAGTTCTTC.

This clone showed up just a few times. The rearrangement joins TRBV11-3 to TRBJ2-1, with 8 bases that match TRBD1. J gave up 0 bases and V 1 base, and 2 bases lay outside the gene matches. The germline V gene has CDR1 SGHNT and CDR2 YENEEA. There are 16 residues in the CDR3. CDR3 in DNA: TGTGCCAGCAGCTTAGGGACAGGGATCTCCTACAATGAGCAGTTCTTC. Translating gives CASSLGTGISYNEQFF.

The chain recombines TRBV14 with TRBJ2-5, with D maybe TRBD1 (6 bases). This CDR3 spans 12 amino acids. With 5 bases removed from V and 9 bases from J, the gap between germline ends came to 13 bases. Germline assignment: CDR1 SGHDN and CDR2 FVKESK. The CDR3 DNA sequence: TGTGCCAGCAGCTGGACAGATTCTGCCCAGTACTTC. Its translation: CASSWTDSAQYF.

The chain links TRBV7-9 to TRBJ2-1; TRBD2 is a possible D gene (7 bases). V lost 0 bases to trimming and J lost 6 bases, with 12 bases between them. Germline V gene data show CDR1 as SEHNR and CDR2 as FQNEAQ (reference sequence). The CDR3 is made up of 15 amino acids. The CDR3 bases are TGTGCCAGCAGCTTAGCGGGGGGGCCCAGCAATGAGCAGTTCTTC. Translated, it gives CASSLAGGPSNEQFF.

The chain couples TRBV5-1 to TRBJ1-2, with 8 bases fitting TRBD1. Germline CDR1 SGHRS, CDR2 YFSETQ. The CDR3 extends over 15 amino acids. The junction had 7 bases not matched to a gene; V was cut back by 4 bases and J by 2 bases. The CDR3, as DNA: TGCGCCAGCAGCCGTGGACAGGGCTTCAACTATGGCTACACCTTC. As protein: CASSRGQGFNYGYTF.

This clone showed up many times. This chain links TRBV5-1 with TRBJ1-2; 8 bases agree with TRBD1. The V gene's germline CDR1 is SGHRS and CDR2 YFSETQ. V was clipped by 3 bases and J by 14 bases; unmatched bases: 18. The CDR3 loop spans 15 amino acids. In DNA, the CDR3 is TGCGCCAGCAGCTCCACAACCGGGACAGGCCTCGAAAGGACCTTC. Its translation: CASSSTTGTGLERTF.